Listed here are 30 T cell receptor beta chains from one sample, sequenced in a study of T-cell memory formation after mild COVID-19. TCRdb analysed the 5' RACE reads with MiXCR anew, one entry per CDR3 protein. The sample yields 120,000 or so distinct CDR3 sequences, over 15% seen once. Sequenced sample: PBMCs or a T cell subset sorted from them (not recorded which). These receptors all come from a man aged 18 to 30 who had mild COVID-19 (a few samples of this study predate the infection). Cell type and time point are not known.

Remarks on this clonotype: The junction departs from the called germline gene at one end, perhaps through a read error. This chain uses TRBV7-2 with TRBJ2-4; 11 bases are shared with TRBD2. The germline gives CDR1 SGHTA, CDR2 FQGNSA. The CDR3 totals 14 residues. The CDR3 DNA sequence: TGTGCCAGCAGCCTAGCGGGGGGTAAAAACATTCAGTACTTC. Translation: CASSLAGGKNIQYF.

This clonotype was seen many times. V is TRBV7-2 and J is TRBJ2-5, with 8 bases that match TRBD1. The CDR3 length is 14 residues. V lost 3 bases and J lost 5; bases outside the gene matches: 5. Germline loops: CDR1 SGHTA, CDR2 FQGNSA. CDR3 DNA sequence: TGTGCCAGCAGCTTCGCAGGGGGCAGGGAGACCCAGTACTTC. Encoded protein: CASSFAGGRETQYF.

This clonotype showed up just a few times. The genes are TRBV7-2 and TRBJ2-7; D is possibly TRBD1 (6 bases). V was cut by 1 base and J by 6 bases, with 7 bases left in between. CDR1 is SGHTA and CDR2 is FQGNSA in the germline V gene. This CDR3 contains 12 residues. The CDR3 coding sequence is TGTGCCAGCAGCTTAGACAGGGCCGAGCAGTACTTC. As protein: CASSLDRAEQYF.

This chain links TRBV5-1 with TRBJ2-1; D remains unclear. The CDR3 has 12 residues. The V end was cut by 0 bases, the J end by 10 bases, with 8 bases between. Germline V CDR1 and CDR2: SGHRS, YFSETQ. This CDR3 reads CASSLGWGEQFF. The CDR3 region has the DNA TGCGCCAGCAGCTTGGGCTGGGGAGAGCAGTTCTTC.

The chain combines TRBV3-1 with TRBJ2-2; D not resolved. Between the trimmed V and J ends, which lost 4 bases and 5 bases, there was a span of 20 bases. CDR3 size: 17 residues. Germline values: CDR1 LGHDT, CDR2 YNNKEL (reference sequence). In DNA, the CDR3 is TGTGCCAGCAGCCGAAGAACACAGTCCTTGGGGACCGGGGAGCTGTTTTTT. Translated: CASSRRTQSLGTGELFF.

DNA for the CDR3: TGCGCCAGCAGCCAAGATCACGGAACTAACTATGGCTACACCTTC. Its translation: CASSQDHGTNYGYTF. The chain uses TRBV4-3 and TRBJ1-2; D call uncertain. The CDR3 has 15 amino acids. The germline V and J ends were trimmed by 0 bases and 0 bases, with 8 bases remaining between them. Per germline, CDR1 LGHNA and CDR2 YSLEER.

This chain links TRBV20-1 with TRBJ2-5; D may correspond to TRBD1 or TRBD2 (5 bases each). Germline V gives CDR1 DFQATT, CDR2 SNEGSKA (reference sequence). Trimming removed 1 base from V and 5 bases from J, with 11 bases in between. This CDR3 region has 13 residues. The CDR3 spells CSARVGALETQYF. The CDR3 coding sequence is TGCAGTGCTAGAGTCGGGGCTCTGGAGACCCAGTACTTC.

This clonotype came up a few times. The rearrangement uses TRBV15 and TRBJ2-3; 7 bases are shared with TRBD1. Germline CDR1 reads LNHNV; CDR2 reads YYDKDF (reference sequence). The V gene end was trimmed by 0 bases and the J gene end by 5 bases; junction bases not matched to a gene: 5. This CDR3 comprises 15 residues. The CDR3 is CATSRDKGAGDTQYF. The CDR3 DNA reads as TGTGCCACCAGCAGAGATAAGGGGGCCGGAGATACGCAGTATTTT.

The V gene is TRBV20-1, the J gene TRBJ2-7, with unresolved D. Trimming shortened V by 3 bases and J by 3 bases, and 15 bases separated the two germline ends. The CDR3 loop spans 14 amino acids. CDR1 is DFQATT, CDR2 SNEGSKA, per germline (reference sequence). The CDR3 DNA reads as TGCAGTGCTAGGGCGCCTCCTCCGTTCTACGAGCAGTACTTC. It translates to CSARAPPPFYEQYF.

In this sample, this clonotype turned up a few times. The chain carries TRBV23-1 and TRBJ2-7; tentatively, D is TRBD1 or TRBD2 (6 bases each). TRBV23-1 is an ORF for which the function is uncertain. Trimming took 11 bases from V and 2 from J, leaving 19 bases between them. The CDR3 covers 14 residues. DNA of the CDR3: TGCGCCTGGGACCGGGGCGGGGACACCTACGAGCAGTACGTC. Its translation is CAWDRGGDTYEQYV.

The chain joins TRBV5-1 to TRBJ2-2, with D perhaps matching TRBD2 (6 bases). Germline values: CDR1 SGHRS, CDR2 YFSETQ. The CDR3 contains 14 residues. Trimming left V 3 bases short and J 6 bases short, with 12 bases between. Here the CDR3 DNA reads TGCGCCAGCAGCTCGGGACTCCCGCCCGGGGAGCTGTTTTTT. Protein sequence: CASSSGLPPGELFF.

In DNA form, the CDR3 reads TGTGCCAGCGGAGGGGACTTCGGCTCTGGAAACACCATATATTTT. This translates into CASGGDFGSGNTIYF. This chain joins TRBV7-2 and TRBJ1-3, with a tentative D call TRBD1 (5 bases). Germline CDR1 SGHTA, CDR2 FQGNSA. The CDR3 loop spans 15 amino acids. V was trimmed by 8 bases and J by 0 bases, leaving 14 bases between them.

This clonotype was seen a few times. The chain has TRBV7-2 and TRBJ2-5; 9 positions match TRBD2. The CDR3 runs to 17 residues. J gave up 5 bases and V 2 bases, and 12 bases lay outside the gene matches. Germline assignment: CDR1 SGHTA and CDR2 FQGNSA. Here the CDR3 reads CASSLYPRAGGRETQYF. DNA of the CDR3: TGTGCCAGCAGCTTATACCCTCGCGCGGGGGGGCGGGAGACCCAGTACTTC.

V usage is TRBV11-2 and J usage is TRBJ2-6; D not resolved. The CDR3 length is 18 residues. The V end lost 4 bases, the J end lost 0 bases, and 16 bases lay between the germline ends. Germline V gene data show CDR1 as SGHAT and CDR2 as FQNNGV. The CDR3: CASSSPRTVSSGANVLTF. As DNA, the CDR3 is TGTGCCAGCAGCTCACCCAGGACGGTGAGCTCTGGGGCCAACGTCCTGACTTTC. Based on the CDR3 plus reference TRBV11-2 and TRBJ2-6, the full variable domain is EAGVAQSPRYKIIEKRQSVAFWCNPISGHATLYWYQQILGQGPKLLIQFQNNGVVDDSQLPKDRFSAERLKGVDSTLKIQPAKLEDSAVYLCASSSPRTVSSGANVLTFGAGSRLTVL.

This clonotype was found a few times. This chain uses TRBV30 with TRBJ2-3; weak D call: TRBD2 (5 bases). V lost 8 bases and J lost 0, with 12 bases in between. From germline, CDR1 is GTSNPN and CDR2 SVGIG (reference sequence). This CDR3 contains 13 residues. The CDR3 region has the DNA TGTGCCCGAGGAGGCGGTAGCACAGATACGCAGTATTTT. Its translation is CARGGGSTDTQYF. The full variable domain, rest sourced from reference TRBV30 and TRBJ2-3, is SQTIHQWPATLVQPVGSPLSLECTVEGTSNPNLYWYRQAAGRGLQLLFYSVGIGQISSEVPQNLSASRPQDRQFILSSKKLLLSDSGFYLCARGGGSTDTQYFGPGTRLTVL.

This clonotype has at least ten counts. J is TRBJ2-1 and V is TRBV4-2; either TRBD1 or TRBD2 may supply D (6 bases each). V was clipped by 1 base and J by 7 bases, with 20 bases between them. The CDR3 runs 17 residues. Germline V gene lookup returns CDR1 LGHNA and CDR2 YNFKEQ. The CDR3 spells CASSQGPGGQRGNEQFF. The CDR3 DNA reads TGTGCCAGCAGCCAAGGCCCCGGGGGCCAACGAGGGAATGAGCAGTTCTTC.

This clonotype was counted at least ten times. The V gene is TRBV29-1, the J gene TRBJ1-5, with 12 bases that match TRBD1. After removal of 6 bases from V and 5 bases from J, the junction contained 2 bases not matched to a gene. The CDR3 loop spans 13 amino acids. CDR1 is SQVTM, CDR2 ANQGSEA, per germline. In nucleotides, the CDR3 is TGCAGCGTCGGGACAGGGGGCCATCAGCCCCAGCATTTT. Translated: CSVGTGGHQPQHF.

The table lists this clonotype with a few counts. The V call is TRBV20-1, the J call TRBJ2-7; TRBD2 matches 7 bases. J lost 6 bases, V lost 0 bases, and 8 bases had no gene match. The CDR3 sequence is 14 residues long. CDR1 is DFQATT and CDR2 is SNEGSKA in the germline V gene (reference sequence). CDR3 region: CSARDPSGEGEQYV. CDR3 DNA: TGCAGTGCTAGAGATCCCAGCGGGGAAGGCGAGCAGTACGTC.

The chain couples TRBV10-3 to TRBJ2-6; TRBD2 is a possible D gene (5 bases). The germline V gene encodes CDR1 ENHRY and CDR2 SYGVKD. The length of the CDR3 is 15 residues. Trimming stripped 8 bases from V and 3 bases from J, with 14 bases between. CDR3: CAISSGLFGANVLTF. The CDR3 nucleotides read TGTGCCATCTCTTCGGGGTTGTTTGGGGCCAACGTCCTGACTTTC.

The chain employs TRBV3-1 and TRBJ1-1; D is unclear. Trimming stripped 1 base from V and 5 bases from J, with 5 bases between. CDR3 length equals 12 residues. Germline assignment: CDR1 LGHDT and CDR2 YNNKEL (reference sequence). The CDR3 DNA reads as TGTGCCAGCAGCCAAGGTTGGACTGAAGCTTTCTTT. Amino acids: CASSQGWTEAFF.

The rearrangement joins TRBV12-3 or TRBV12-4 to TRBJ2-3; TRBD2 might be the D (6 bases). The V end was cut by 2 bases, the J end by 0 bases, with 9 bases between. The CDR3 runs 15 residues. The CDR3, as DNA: TGTGCCAGCAGTTTACTGGCGGGGAGCACAGATACGCAGTATTTT. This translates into CASSLLAGSTDTQYF.

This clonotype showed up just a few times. CDR3 DNA: TGCGCCAGCAGCCAAGTTACGGGGGGTTACACAGATACGCAGTATTTT. The encoded protein is CASSQVTGGYTDTQYF. The chain recombines TRBV4-3 with TRBJ2-3, with 7 positions matching TRBD2. Germline V gives CDR1 LGHNA, CDR2 YSLEER. With V trimmed by 1 base and J by 2 bases, 6 bases remained unmatched. The CDR3 sequence is 16 residues long.

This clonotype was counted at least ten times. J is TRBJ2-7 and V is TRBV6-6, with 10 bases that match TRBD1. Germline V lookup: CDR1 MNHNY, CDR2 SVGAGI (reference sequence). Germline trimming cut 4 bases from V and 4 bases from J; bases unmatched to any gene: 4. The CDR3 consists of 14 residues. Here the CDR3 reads CASSSPGQGYEQYV. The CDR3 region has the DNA TGTGCCAGCAGTTCACCGGGACAGGGGTACGAGCAGTACGTC.

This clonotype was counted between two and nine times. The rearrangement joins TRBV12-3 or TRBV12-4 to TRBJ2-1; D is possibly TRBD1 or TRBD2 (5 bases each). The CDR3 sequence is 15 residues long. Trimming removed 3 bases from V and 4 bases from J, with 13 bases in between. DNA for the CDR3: TGTGCCAGCAGTTTGGTACAGAGGGGATACAATGAGCAGTTCTTC. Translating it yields CASSLVQRGYNEQFF.

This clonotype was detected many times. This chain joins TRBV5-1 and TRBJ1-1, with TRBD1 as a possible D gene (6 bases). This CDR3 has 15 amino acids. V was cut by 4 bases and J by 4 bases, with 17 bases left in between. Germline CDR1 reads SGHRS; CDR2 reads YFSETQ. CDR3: CASSDQGDTFTEAFF. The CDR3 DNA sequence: TGCGCCAGCAGCGACCAAGGGGACACCTTCACTGAAGCTTTCTTT.

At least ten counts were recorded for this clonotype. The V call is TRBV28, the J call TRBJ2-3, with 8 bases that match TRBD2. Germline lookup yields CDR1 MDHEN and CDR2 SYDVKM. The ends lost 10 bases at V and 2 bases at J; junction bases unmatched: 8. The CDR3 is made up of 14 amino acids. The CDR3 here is CATYSGATTDTQYF. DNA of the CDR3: TGTGCCACTTATAGCGGGGCGACCACAGATACGCAGTATTTT.

CDR3 sequence reads: CASSSRGGDSGANVLTF. DNA of the CDR3: TGTGCCAGCAGTTCGCGTGGCGGTGACTCTGGGGCCAACGTCCTGACTTTC. This sequence joins TRBV6-1 and TRBJ2-6; unclear D gene. The germline V gene encodes CDR1 MNHNS and CDR2 SASEGT. The V end was cut by 5 bases, the J end by 0 bases, with 14 bases between. The CDR3 runs 17 residues.

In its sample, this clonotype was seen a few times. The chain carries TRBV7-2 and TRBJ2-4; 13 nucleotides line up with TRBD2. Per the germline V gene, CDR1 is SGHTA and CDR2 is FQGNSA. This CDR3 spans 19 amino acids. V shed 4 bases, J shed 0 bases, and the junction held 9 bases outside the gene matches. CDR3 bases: TGTGCCAGCAGCTCTTTTGGACTAGCGGGGGCCCTAGCCAAAAACATTCAGTACTTC. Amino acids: CASSSFGLAGALAKNIQYF.

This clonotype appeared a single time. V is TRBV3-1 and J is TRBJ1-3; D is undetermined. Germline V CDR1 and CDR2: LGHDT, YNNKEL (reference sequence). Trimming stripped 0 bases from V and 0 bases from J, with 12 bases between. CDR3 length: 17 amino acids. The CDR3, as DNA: TGTGCCAGCAGCCAAGATCCGGCAGGTTACTCTGGAAACACCATATATTTT. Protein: CASSQDPAGYSGNTIYF.

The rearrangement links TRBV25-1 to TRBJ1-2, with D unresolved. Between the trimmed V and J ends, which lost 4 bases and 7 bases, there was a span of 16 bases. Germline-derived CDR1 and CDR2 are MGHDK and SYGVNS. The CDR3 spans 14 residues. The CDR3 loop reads CASSVRSHGGGYTF. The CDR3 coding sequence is TGTGCCAGCAGTGTTCGCAGCCACGGTGGTGGCTACACCTTC.